Listed here are 32 T cell receptor beta chains from one sample, sequenced in a study of blood T cell repertoires in COVID-19. This table comes from immunoSEQ multiplex PCR, and its TCRdb copy is limited to in-frame clones, with some not included. This sample has 250,000 or so clones, with over 80% found just once. The source material was PBMCs or T cells enriched from blood (not recorded which). These receptors originate from a woman younger than 45 with acute COVID-19.

The gene calls are TRBV28 and TRBJ2-7; 7 positions agree with TRBD1. The CDR3 extends over 16 amino acids. The germline gives CDR1 MDHEN, CDR2 SYDVKM. The junction had 11 bases not matched to a gene; V was cut back by 5 bases and J by 1 base. The CDR3 DNA reads as TGTGCCAGCAGTCCTACACCGGGACAGATATCCTACGAGCAGTACTTC. This codes for CASSPTPGQISYEQYF.

This chain connects TRBV29-1 to TRBJ2-1; 11 bases map to TRBD2. V was clipped by 7 bases and J by 2 bases; unmatched bases: 7. The CDR3 loop spans 15 amino acids. Germline V gives CDR1 SQVTM, CDR2 ANQGSEA. The CDR3 loop is CSAVGLAGTYNEQFF. In DNA form, the CDR3 reads TGCAGCGCCGTAGGACTAGCGGGCACCTACAATGAGCAGTTCTTC.

The genes are TRBV5-4 and TRBJ2-4; 10 nucleotides match TRBD2. J was trimmed by 8 bases and V by 6 bases; bases with no gene match: 5. CDR3 length equals 13 residues. Per germline, CDR1 SGHNT and CDR2 YYREEE (reference sequence). Here the CDR3 reads CASNRAGGDIQYF. DNA for the CDR3: TGTGCCAGCAACCGAGCGGGAGGGGACATTCAGTACTTC. Combining the CDR3 with reference TRBV5-4 and TRBJ2-4 gives the whole variable domain ETGVTQSPTHLIKTRGQQVTLRCSSQSGHNTVSWYQQALGQGPQFIFQYYREEENGRGNFPPRFSGLQFPNYSSELNVNALELDDSALYLCASNRAGGDIQYFGAGTRLSVL.

The chain links TRBV4-1 to TRBJ2-1; a weak D match, TRBD2 (6 bases). Germline lookup yields CDR1 MGHRA and CDR2 YSYEKL. Trimming took 1 base from V and 0 from J, leaving 16 bases between them. CDR3 length: 18 residues. This chain's CDR3 is CASSQGLGSLSSYNEQFF. Written as DNA, the CDR3 is TGCGCCAGCAGCCAAGGACTAGGATCTTTGAGCTCCTACAATGAGCAGTTCTTC.

The V gene is TRBV13, the J gene TRBJ2-3, with a weak D call TRBD2 (5 bases). The CDR3 sequence is 16 residues long. V was shortened by 2 bases and J by 0 bases, with 12 bases between the two germline ends. Germline-derived CDR1 and CDR2 are PRHDT and FYEKMQ (reference sequence). The CDR3 DNA sequence: TGTGCCAGCAGCTTAAGGACTGGCACTAGCACAGATACGCAGTATTTT. It translates to CASSLRTGTSTDTQYF.

As DNA, the CDR3 is TGTGCCAGCAGCCCCCGGACAGGCAAAGGATATGGCTACACCTTC. Translating it yields CASSPRTGKGYGYTF. The rearrangement joins TRBV2 to TRBJ1-2; TRBD1 agrees at 7 bases. J gave up 5 bases and V 6 bases, and 12 bases lay outside the gene matches. The CDR3 sequence is 15 residues long. Germline V gene data show CDR1 as SNHLY and CDR2 as FYNNEI.

The V call is TRBV4-2, the J call TRBJ1-6; D is unresolved. Germline loops: CDR1 LGHNA, CDR2 YNFKEQ. This CDR3 contains 17 residues. V was shortened by 0 bases and J by 5 bases, with 14 bases between the two germline ends. The CDR3 nucleotides read TGTGCCAGCAGCCAAGATTTTGCCCAGCTAGATAATTCACCCCTCCACTTT. Protein: CASSQDFAQLDNSPLHF.

In this sample, this clone turned up once. The V and J genes are TRBV4-1 and TRBJ1-2; no reliable D call. From germline, CDR1 is MGHRA and CDR2 YSYEKL. The CDR3 length is 16 residues. V was shortened by 6 bases and J by 8 bases, with 25 bases between the two germline ends. The CDR3 DNA reads as TGCGCCAGCAGAGCAGAACACTCCCTTCCCAGCGGGGGCTACACCTTC. Translated: CASRAEHSLPSGGYTF.

V is TRBV7-8 and J is TRBJ2-7, with 8 bases fitting TRBD1. This CDR3 spans 13 amino acids. Unmatched junction bases numbered 7, after V lost 5 bases and J lost 7 bases. CDR1 and CDR2 from the germline V gene are SGHVS and FQNEAQ. The DNA for the CDR3 is TGTGCCAGCAGCCTAGACAGGGGAAGGGAGCAGTACTTC. Its translation is CASSLDRGREQYF.

The chain employs TRBV6-5 and TRBJ1-1; D unresolved. This CDR3 contains 11 residues. V was shortened by 10 bases and J by 1 base, with 7 bases between the two germline ends. Germline loops: CDR1 MNHEY, CDR2 SVGAGI. CDR3 region: CATHWNTEAFF. CDR3 DNA: TGTGCCACCCATTGGAACACTGAAGCTTTCTTT.

The J gene is TRBJ2-2, the V gene TRBV7-9; a possible D gene is TRBD1 (6 bases). The CDR3 totals 14 residues. CDR1 and CDR2 (germline): SEHNR, FQNEAQ (reference sequence). V was cut by 10 bases and J by 4 bases, with 16 bases left in between. DNA for the CDR3: TGTGCCACGGGTCCCGGGACACGCACCGGGGAGCTGTTTTTT. Residues: CATGPGTRTGELFF.

The rearrangement joins TRBV30 to TRBJ2-3; D is possibly TRBD2 (5 bases). This CDR3 spans 13 amino acids. The V gene's germline CDR1 is GTSNPN and CDR2 SVGIG (reference sequence). Trimming removed 4 bases from V and 5 bases from J, with 13 bases in between. CDR3 residues: CAWIGGSGDTQYF. The CDR3 DNA sequence: TGTGCCTGGATCGGTGGGAGCGGAGATACGCAGTATTTT.

About this clone: An end of the junction differs from the germline gene, which may be a read error. The chain couples TRBV11-2 to TRBJ2-1; tentatively, D is TRBD1 (5 bases). CDR3 size: 13 residues. Per the germline V gene, CDR1 is SGHAT and CDR2 is FQNNGV. In DNA, the CDR3 is TGTGCCAGCAGATTAGGGGCGAACAATGAGCAGTTCTTC. It yields the protein CASRLGANNEQFF. The full variable domain, its missing parts supplied by reference TRBV11-2 and TRBJ2-1, is EAGVAQSPRYKIIEKRQSVAFWCNPISGHATLYWYQQILGQGPKLLIQFQNNGVVDDSQLPKDRFSAERLKGVDSTLKIQPAKLEDSAVYLCASRLGANNEQFFGPGTRLTVL.

V gene TRBV28 combines with J gene TRBJ1-2; D not resolved. The CDR3 covers 12 residues. Trimming removed 7 bases from V and 3 bases from J, with 9 bases in between. Germline CDR1 is MDHEN and CDR2 is SYDVKM. The CDR3 nucleotides read TGTGCCAGCACCTACGGGGACTATGGCTACACCTTC. Protein product: CASTYGDYGYTF.

This chain connects TRBV5-1 to TRBJ2-2; D possibly corresponds to TRBD2 (6 bases). The CDR3 extends over 13 amino acids. Per germline, CDR1 SGHRS and CDR2 YFSETQ. The V end lost 6 bases, the J end lost 8 bases, and 14 bases lay between the germline ends. The chain's CDR3 is CASNGGASGELFF. The CDR3 bases are TGCGCCAGCAATGGAGGGGCCTCTGGGGAGCTGTTTTTT.

The CDR3, as DNA: TGTGCCAGCAGCTATAGTGATACCGGGGAGCTGTTTTTT. This translates into CASSYSDTGELFF. The chain joins TRBV3-1 (or the pseudogene TRBV3-2) to TRBJ2-2; D unresolved. Germline-derived CDR1 and CDR2 are LGHDT and YNNKEL (reference sequence). CDR3 length: 13 amino acids. The germline V and J ends were trimmed by 5 bases and 5 bases, with 9 bases remaining between them.

This rearrangement joins TRBV2 to TRBJ1-5; possible D gene TRBD1, 5 bases. V was pared by 6 bases and J by 4 bases, with 10 bases between. The CDR3 runs 13 residues. Per germline, CDR1 SNHLY and CDR2 FYNNEI. CDR3 residues: CASSQDMNQPQHF. The CDR3 DNA is TGTGCCAGCAGCCAGGACATGAATCAGCCCCAGCATTTT.

This clone was seen once. J is TRBJ2-1 and V is TRBV2, with 12 bases aligning to TRBD2. The germline gives CDR1 SNHLY, CDR2 FYNNEI. Trimming took 1 base from V and 8 from J; bases not matched to a gene: 9. This CDR3 contains 17 residues. For the CDR3, the DNA is TGTGCCAGCAGTGAAGAGGGGCTAGCGGGAGGGTTGTATGAGCAGTTCTTC. Translation: CASSEEGLAGGLYEQFF.

This chain uses TRBV27 with TRBJ2-7, with D perhaps matching TRBD1 (6 bases). Trimming removed 2 bases at V and 3 bases at J, with 8 bases between. This CDR3 is 13 amino acids long. From germline, CDR1 is MNHEY and CDR2 SMNVEV (reference sequence). Here the CDR3 reads CASSLGTSYEQYF. The CDR3 DNA follows: TGTGCCAGCAGTTTAGGGACAAGCTACGAGCAGTACTTC.

This clone was observed a few times. This chain connects TRBV6-4 to TRBJ1-5; D gene uncertain. V was trimmed by 3 bases and J by 7 bases, leaving 10 bases between them. The CDR3 extends over 13 amino acids. Germline lookup yields CDR1 MRHNA and CDR2 SNTAGT. The CDR3 nucleotides are TGTGCCAGCAGTGAAGAGGGTGGACAGCCCCAGCATTTT. Protein sequence: CASSEEGGQPQHF.

The chain is built from TRBV18 and TRBJ1-1; the D is unclear. The CDR3 runs 12 residues. The V and J ends lost 0 bases and 13 bases respectively, with 12 bases between them. Germline V CDR1 and CDR2: KGHSH, LQKENI. CDR3 region: CASSPPGEAVFF. Written as DNA, the CDR3 is TGTGCCAGCTCACCACCCGGGGAGGCTGTTTTCTTT.

The chain joins TRBV18 to TRBJ2-5; the D gene is possibly TRBD2 (6 bases). V gave up 3 bases and J gave up 8 bases, with 13 bases separating them. Germline V gives CDR1 KGHSH, CDR2 LQKENI. This CDR3 contains 13 residues. This CDR3 reads CASSPAGQGTQYF. The CDR3 bases are TGTGCCAGCTCACCGGCGGGGCAAGGTACCCAGTACTTC.

The chain employs TRBV18 and TRBJ1-4; 8 bases fit TRBD1. This CDR3 has 14 amino acids. The V gene end was trimmed by 6 bases and the J gene end by 8 bases; junction bases not matched to a gene: 8. CDR1 KGHSH and CDR2 LQKENI come from the germline V gene. CDR3 nucleotides: TGTGCCAGCTCGCGACAGGGGATGGAGGAAAAACTGTTTTTT. This translates into CASSRQGMEEKLFF.

The V call is TRBV28, the J call TRBJ1-1, with TRBD1 matching 7 bases. The CDR3 is 16 amino acids. The trim removed 3 bases at V and 6 bases at J, leaving 13 bases unmatched. Per germline, CDR1 MDHEN and CDR2 SYDVKM. CDR3 sequence reads: CASSFEWTGQLSEAFF. DNA of the CDR3: TGTGCCAGCAGTTTCGAATGGACAGGACAGCTTTCTGAAGCTTTCTTT.

This chain uses TRBV29-1 with TRBJ2-5, with 8 bases fitting TRBD1. Germline lookup yields CDR1 SQVTM and CDR2 ANQGSEA. There are 15 residues in the CDR3. The junction had 14 bases not matched to a gene; V was cut back by 6 bases and J by 5 bases. As DNA, the CDR3 is TGCAGCGTGACCCGGGGGACAGGAAGCACGGAGACCCAGTACTTC. This sequence encodes CSVTRGTGSTETQYF.

The chain is built from TRBV15 and TRBJ2-5, with TRBD2 matching over 8 bases. Germline CDR1 reads LNHNV; CDR2 reads YYDKDF (reference sequence). With V trimmed by 0 bases and J by 4 bases, 4 bases remained unmatched. The CDR3 length is 15 residues. CDR3 sequence: CATSRDNAGGETQYF. The DNA for the CDR3 is TGTGCCACCAGCAGAGATAACGCGGGAGGAGAGACCCAGTACTTC.

This clone has a single count. This chain joins TRBV3-1 (or the pseudogene TRBV3-2) and TRBJ1-2; tentatively, D is TRBD1 (5 bases). The CDR3 spans 14 residues. The V end lost 0 bases, the J end lost 8 bases, and 13 bases lay between the germline ends. Germline V gene lookup returns CDR1 LGHDT and CDR2 YNNKEL (reference sequence). CDR3 loop: CASSQEGPVGGYTF. For the CDR3, the DNA is TGTGCCAGCAGCCAAGAGGGGCCCGTGGGGGGCTACACCTTC.

Details on this clone: This specimen includes other DNA sequences encoding the same CDR3. The CDR3 sequence: CASSSAYEQYF. The CDR3 DNA sequence: TGTGCCAGCAGCTCAGCCTACGAGCAGTACTTC. The rearrangement links TRBV28 to TRBJ2-7, with unresolved D. Germline V gene data show CDR1 as MDHEN and CDR2 as SYDVKM. V was shortened by 6 bases and J by 2 bases, with 5 bases between the two germline ends. CDR3 length: 11 residues.

This clone was counted only a few times. V and J are TRBV11-1 and TRBJ2-7; 9 bases fit TRBD1. Trimming cost V 2 bases and J 0 bases; bases outside gene matches: 2. The CDR3 runs to 15 residues. Germline CDR1 is SGHAT and CDR2 is FQDESV (reference sequence). The CDR3 DNA reads TGTGCCAGCAGCTTAACGGGACAGGGCTCCTACGAGCAGTACTTC. It encodes CASSLTGQGSYEQYF. The variable domain in full, with the rest retrieved from reference TRBV11-1 and TRBJ2-7, is EAEVAQSPRYKITEKSQAVAFWCDPISGHATLYWYRQILGQGPELLVQFQDESVVDDSQLPKDRFSAERLKGVDSTLKIQPAELGDSAMYLCASSLTGQGSYEQYFGPGTRLTVT.

This clone was picked up one time. V gene TRBV28 combines with J gene TRBJ1-2; TRBD1 is a possible D gene (5 bases). CDR1 is MDHEN and CDR2 is SYDVKM in the germline V gene. V lost 4 bases and J lost 0, with 15 bases in between. The CDR3 runs to 16 residues. CDR3 residues: CASSWAWGGSNYGYTF. CDR3 bases: TGTGCCAGCAGTTGGGCGTGGGGGGGTTCTAACTATGGCTACACCTTC.

The V call is TRBV7-2, the J call TRBJ1-4; 10 positions match TRBD1. Germline CDR1 reads SGHTA; CDR2 reads FQGNSA. V trimming: 1 base; J trimming: 8 bases; junction bases outside the gene matches: 7. The CDR3 loop spans 16 amino acids. This chain's CDR3 is CASSLGSGQGYEKLFF. CDR3 bases: TGTGCCAGCAGCTTAGGATCGGGACAGGGGTACGAAAAACTGTTTTTT.

This chain joins TRBV5-6 and TRBJ2-7; D possibly corresponds to TRBD2 (5 bases). V was clipped by 5 bases and J by 6 bases, with 12 bases between them. Germline lookup yields CDR1 SGHDT and CDR2 YYEEEE. This CDR3 is built from 12 residues. In DNA form, the CDR3 reads TGTGCCAGCAGATACGGACTCTCCGAGCAGTACTTC. Amino acid sequence: CASRYGLSEQYF.